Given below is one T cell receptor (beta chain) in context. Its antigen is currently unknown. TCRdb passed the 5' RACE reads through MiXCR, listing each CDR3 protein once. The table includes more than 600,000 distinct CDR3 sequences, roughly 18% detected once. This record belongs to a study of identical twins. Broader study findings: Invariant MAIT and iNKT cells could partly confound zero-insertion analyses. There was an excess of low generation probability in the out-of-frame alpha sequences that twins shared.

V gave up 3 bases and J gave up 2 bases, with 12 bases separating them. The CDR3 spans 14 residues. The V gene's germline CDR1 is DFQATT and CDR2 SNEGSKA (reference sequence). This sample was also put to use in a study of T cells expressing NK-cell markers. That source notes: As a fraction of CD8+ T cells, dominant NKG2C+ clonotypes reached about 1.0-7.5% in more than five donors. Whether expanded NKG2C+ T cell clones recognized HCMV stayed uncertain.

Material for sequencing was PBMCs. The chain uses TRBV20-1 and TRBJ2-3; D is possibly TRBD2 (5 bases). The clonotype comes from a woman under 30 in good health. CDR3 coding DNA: TGCAGTGCTAGGTGGAGCGGTCCCACAGATACGCAGTATTTT. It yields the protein CSARWSGPTDTQYF.